This T cell receptor beta chain was retrieved from a study of T-cell memory formation after mild COVID-19. Study information: Each donor largely had its own TCR clusters.

Each CDR3 protein is one row after TCRdb ran MiXCR on the 5' RACE reads. The sample has about 320,000 distinct CDR3 sequences; 14% are singletons. The CDR3 extends over 15 amino acids. Per germline, CDR1 SQVTM and CDR2 ANQGSEA. Trimming removed 7 bases from V and 2 bases from J; junction bases left unmatched: 6. This clonotype has a handful of counts. The genes are TRBV29-1 and TRBJ2-1, with 12 bases matching TRBD1. This receptor was obtained from a young man who had mild COVID-19 (a few samples of this study predate the infection). Cell type and time point are not known. Sequenced material: PBMCs or a T cell subset sorted from them (not recorded which). Here the CDR3 reads CSGGQGATTYNEQFF. CDR3 in DNA: TGCAGCGGGGGACAGGGGGCGACTACCTACAATGAGCAGTTCTTC.